These 12 T cell receptor beta chains originate from one sample sequenced in a study of blood T cell repertoires in COVID-19. TCRdb keeps only in-frame clones here, not all; method: immunoSEQ multiplex PCR. The sample shows 250,000 to 300,000 clones, around 85% of them seen only once. Material: peripheral blood. The receptors come from a woman aged 70 to 79 with acute or convalescent COVID-19.

The J gene is TRBJ1-1, the V gene TRBV3-1 (or the pseudogene TRBV3-2); unclear D gene. Trimming cost V 2 bases and J 1 base, with 8 bases left between them. The germline V gene encodes CDR1 LGHDT and CDR2 YNNKEL (reference sequence). This CDR3 has 14 residues. CDR3 protein: CASSQIGQNTEAFF. The DNA of the CDR3 is TGTGCCAGCAGCCAAATTGGCCAGAACACTGAAGCTTTCTTT.

The CDR3 DNA follows: TGTGCCAGCAGTCCCAATGCGGGGGGCGTGTATGGCGAGCAGTACTTC. As protein: CASSPNAGGVYGEQYF. The rearrangement links TRBV5-4 to TRBJ2-7; 8 positions agree with TRBD2. Germline V CDR1 and CDR2: SGHNT, YYREEE (reference sequence). V was pared by 5 bases and J by 6 bases, with 16 bases of the junction left unmatched. The length of the CDR3 is 16 residues.

V and J are TRBV4-1 and TRBJ2-5; 10 nucleotides agree with TRBD2. Germline CDR1 reads MGHRA; CDR2 reads YSYEKL. The CDR3 runs 17 residues. V was pared by 2 bases and J by 0 bases, with 6 bases of the junction left unmatched. DNA of the CDR3: TGCGCCAGCAGCCAACCTAGCGGGGGCCCGTACCAAGAGACCCAGTACTTC. This sequence encodes CASSQPSGGPYQETQYF.

This chain links TRBV6-5 with TRBJ2-1; TRBD2 matches 7 bases. The CDR3 runs 14 residues. V lost 6 bases and J lost 6; bases outside the gene matches: 8. The V gene's germline CDR1 is MNHEY and CDR2 SVGAGI. In nucleotides, the CDR3 is TGTGCCAGCAGCGGACTAGTGAGGGGCAATGAGCAGTTCTTC. It encodes CASSGLVRGNEQFF.

The rearrangement joins TRBV10-3 to TRBJ2-7, with 14 bases matching TRBD2. The CDR3 covers 19 residues. V shed 5 bases and J 0 bases; nucleotides not matched to a gene: 12. Looked up from germline, CDR1 is ENHRY and CDR2 is SYGVKD. The CDR3 DNA is TGTGCCATCAGTCCAATTCCCGGGACTAGCGGGGGTAGCTCCTACGAGCAGTACTTC. The encoded protein is CAISPIPGTSGGSSYEQYF.

This clone has only a few counts. The J gene is TRBJ2-2, the V gene TRBV18; 7 nucleotides match TRBD1. In germline, CDR1 is KGHSH, CDR2 LQKENI. There are 14 residues in the CDR3. Trimming took 4 bases from V and 6 from J; bases not matched to a gene: 5. The CDR3 protein is CASSRDSDSGELFF. For the CDR3, the DNA is TGTGCCAGCTCACGGGACAGTGACTCCGGGGAGCTGTTTTTT.

This sequence joins TRBV7-8 and TRBJ2-5; 14 nucleotides agree with TRBD2. Unmatched junction bases numbered 6, after V lost 1 base and J lost 5 bases. Germline-derived CDR1 and CDR2 are SGHVS and FQNEAQ. This CDR3 contains 17 residues. This CDR3 reads CASSLGLAGGFGETQYF. As DNA, the CDR3 is TGTGCCAGCAGCTTAGGACTAGCGGGGGGGTTTGGGGAGACCCAGTACTTC.

V and J are TRBV10-3 and TRBJ1-5; D is possibly TRBD1 (6 bases). Germline-derived CDR1 and CDR2 are ENHRY and SYGVKD. V shed 9 bases and J shed 2 bases, with 11 bases lying between them. CDR3 length equals 13 residues. The CDR3: CAIRQDGNQPQHF. CDR3 DNA sequence: TGTGCCATACGACAGGATGGCAATCAGCCCCAGCATTTT.

The chain joins TRBV6-6 to TRBJ1-5, with 9 bases aligning to TRBD1. V gave up 5 bases and J gave up 5 bases; unmatched junction bases: 7. Looked up from germline, CDR1 is MNHNY and CDR2 is SVGAGI (reference sequence). This CDR3 contains 15 residues. CDR3 amino acids: CASSPGQGWDQPQHF. CDR3 bases: TGTGCCAGCAGTCCGGGACAGGGCTGGGATCAGCCCCAGCATTTT.

The CDR3 region has the DNA TGTGCCAGCAGCCACCCCCGGGCGGGAGGGTCCTACGAGCAGTACTTC. Translation gives CASSHPRAGGSYEQYF. The rearrangement joins TRBV3-1 (or the pseudogene TRBV3-2) to TRBJ2-7; 9 positions match TRBD2. V shed 3 bases, J shed 1 base, and the junction held 7 bases outside the gene matches. The CDR3 has 16 residues. Germline V lookup: CDR1 LGHDT, CDR2 YNNKEL (reference sequence).

V and J are TRBV5-4 and TRBJ2-1; 11 bases map to TRBD2. V trimming: 4 bases; J trimming: 1 base; junction bases outside the gene matches: 7. The CDR3 consists of 17 residues. The V gene's germline CDR1 is SGHNT and CDR2 YYREEE (reference sequence). Here the CDR3 reads CASSLTRLAGSYNEQFF. For the CDR3, the DNA is TGTGCCAGCAGCCTCACACGACTAGCGGGATCCTACAATGAGCAGTTCTTC. Supplemented by reference TRBV5-4 and TRBJ2-1, the full variable domain reads ETGVTQSPTHLIKTRGQQVTLRCSSQSGHNTVSWYQQALGQGPQFIFQYYREEENGRGNFPPRFSGLQFPNYSSELNVNALELDDSALYLCASSLTRLAGSYNEQFFGPGTRLTVL.

The gene calls are TRBV4-1 and TRBJ2-1; 9 positions agree with TRBD2. There are 17 residues in the CDR3. After removal of 4 bases from V and 0 bases from J, the junction contained 7 bases not matched to a gene. The germline gives CDR1 MGHRA, CDR2 YSYEKL. The DNA for the CDR3 is TGCGCCAGCAGCCCCAGGGAGCGGGGGGTCTCCTACAATGAGCAGTTCTTC. It encodes CASSPRERGVSYNEQFF.